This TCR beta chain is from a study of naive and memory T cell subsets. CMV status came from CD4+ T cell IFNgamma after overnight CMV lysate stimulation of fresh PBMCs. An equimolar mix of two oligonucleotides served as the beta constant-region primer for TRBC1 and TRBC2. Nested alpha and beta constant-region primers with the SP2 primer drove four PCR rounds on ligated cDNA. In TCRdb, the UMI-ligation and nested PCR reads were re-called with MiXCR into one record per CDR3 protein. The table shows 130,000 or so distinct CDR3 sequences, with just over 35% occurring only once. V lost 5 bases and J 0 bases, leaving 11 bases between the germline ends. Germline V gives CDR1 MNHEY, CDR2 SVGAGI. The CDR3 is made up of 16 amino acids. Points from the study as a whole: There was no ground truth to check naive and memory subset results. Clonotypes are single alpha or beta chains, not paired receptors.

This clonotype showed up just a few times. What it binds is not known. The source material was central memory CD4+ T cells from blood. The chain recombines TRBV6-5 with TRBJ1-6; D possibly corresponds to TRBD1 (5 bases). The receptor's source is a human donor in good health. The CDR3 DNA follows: TGTGCCAGCAGTCACAGGAGGAGCTCCTATAATTCACCCCTCCACTTT. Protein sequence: CASSHRRSSYNSPLHF.